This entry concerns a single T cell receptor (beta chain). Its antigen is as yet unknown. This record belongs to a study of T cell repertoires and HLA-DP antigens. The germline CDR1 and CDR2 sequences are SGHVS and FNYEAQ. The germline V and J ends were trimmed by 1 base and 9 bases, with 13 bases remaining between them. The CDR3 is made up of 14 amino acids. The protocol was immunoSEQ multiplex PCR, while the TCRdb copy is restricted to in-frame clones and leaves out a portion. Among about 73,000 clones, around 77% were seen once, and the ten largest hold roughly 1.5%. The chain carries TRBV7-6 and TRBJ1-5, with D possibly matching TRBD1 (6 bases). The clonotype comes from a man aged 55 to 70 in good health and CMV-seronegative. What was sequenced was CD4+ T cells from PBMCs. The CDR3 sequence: CASSLGSGGRPQHF. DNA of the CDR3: TGTGCCAGCAGCTTAGGAAGTGGGGGGCGGCCCCAGCATTTT.